The text below deals with one TCR beta chain. Healthy individuals of Caucasian origin from Russia, aged 6 to 90, served as donors. This specimen belongs to a study of blood T cells in healthy people across ages. Together with a sample-barcoded 5' primer, a J-beta primer mix was included in a second PCR lasting about 6 to 11 cycles. TCRdb fed the 5' RACE reads into MiXCR, producing one record per CDR3 protein. Of about 800,000 distinct CDR3 sequences listed, roughly 25% are singletons. The V end was cut by 0 bases, the J end by 1 base, with 15 bases between. The length of the CDR3 is 17 residues. Germline values: CDR1 ENHRY, CDR2 SYGVKD. These data were also reused for a study on T cells of mothers and their children. That work contributes: The whole RNA yield was converted to cDNA, around 1.5 ug per 15 ul.

This clonotype was sampled from a boy aged 5 to 17 in good health. The specimen sequenced was blood. The chain recombines TRBV10-3 with TRBJ2-5; maybe TRBD2 (7 bases). CDR3 residues: CAISESGGGKIQETQYF. CDR3 DNA sequence: TGTGCCATCAGTGAGTCTGGCGGGGGCAAGATCCAAGAGACCCAGTACTTC.